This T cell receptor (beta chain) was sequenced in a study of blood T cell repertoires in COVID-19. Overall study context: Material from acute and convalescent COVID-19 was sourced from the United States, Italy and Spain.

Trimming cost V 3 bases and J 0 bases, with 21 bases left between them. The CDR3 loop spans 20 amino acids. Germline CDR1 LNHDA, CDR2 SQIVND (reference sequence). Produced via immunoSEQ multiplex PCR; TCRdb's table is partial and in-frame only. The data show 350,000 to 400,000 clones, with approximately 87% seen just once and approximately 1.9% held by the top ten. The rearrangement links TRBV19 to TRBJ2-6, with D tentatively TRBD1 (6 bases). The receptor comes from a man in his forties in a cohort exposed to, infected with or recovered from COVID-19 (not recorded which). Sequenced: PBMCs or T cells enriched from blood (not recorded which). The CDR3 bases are TGTGCCAGTAGTATCGAAGACAGGTTTAGCTCCTACTCTGGGGCCAACGTCCTGACTTTC. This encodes CASSIEDRFSSYSGANVLTF.